The TCR beta chain described here comes from a study of blood T cell repertoires in COVID-19 (TCRdb year 2020). With regard to the full study: Samples covering the acute and convalescent phases of COVID-19 were provided by collaborators in the United States, Italy and Spain. The dataset comprised deeply sampled blood TCRbeta repertoires from subjects exposed to, actively infected with, or recovered from COVID-19. The repertoires were released in a freely available public database intended as a resource for research on the immune response to SARS-CoV-2. Nearly every sample came with metadata listing a de-identified subject ID, COVID-19 status, age in years and sex. The samples were drawn from two sources: the first 160 participants of the ongoing ImmuneRACE study, and 1,000 to 1,500 subjects contributed by 6 global collaborators. The prospective study material was composed of cDNA or gDNA derived from T cells, B-cell-depleted T cells, or PBMCs. Where available, HLA class I and class II types were obtained from metadata supplied by the sample provider rather than from assay-based typing.

Notes on this clone: Which antigen it targets is not known. Nothing much larger sits one base from this clone, and base qualities are not available.

The CDR3 numbers 17 residues from cysteine through phenylalanine. Only CDR3 DNA is held: 51 bases, read in frame from base 1. The junction shows trimming of 0 bases on V and 4 bases on J, and the gene matches do not reach 9 bases of it. Sequences SGHRS (CDR1) and YFSETQ (CDR2) are obtained from the germline V gene. The immunoSEQ Assay, a bias-controlled multiplex PCR, was used to amplify TCRbeta CDR3 regions from genomic DNA. As for how the authors treated the data: Nucleated cell counts per sample were estimated from amplification of reference gene primers within the assay. Sequence reads were collapsed and filtered to measure the absolute abundance of every unique TCRbeta CDR3 rearrangement. Productive Simpson clonality was computed per sample as the square root of Simpson's diversity index over productive rearrangements. TCRdb stores this immuneACCESS table with in-frame sequences only. Part of the clones is absent; in the studies checked, under half of the shortfall reflects unresolved V genes, and no reason is known for the rest. V, J and clone size reflect that table, while D and trimming were determined from the DNA. The sample table records roughly 170,000 clones; around two thirds of these occur just once. Around 2.9% of the sample rests with the top ten.

General conclusions and limits of the study: The amount of clinical and demographic metadata varied by source and participant and was provided uncurated.

Collaborating institutions collected whole blood in K2EDTA tubes following their own protocols. Collaborator samples were shipped for TCRbeta analysis as frozen whole blood, isolated PBMCs, or DNA extracted from either sample type. The sequence joins TRBV5-1 to TRBJ2-5, and TRBD2 matches 10 of the central bases. This receptor was obtained from a woman of 80 years or more with acute or convalescent COVID-19. Sequenced sample: peripheral blood. The CDR3 corresponds to CASSLGTSGPTGETQYF. The nucleotide sequence is given as TGCGCCAGCAGCTTGGGGACTAGCGGACCCACTGGAGAGACCCAGTACTTC.